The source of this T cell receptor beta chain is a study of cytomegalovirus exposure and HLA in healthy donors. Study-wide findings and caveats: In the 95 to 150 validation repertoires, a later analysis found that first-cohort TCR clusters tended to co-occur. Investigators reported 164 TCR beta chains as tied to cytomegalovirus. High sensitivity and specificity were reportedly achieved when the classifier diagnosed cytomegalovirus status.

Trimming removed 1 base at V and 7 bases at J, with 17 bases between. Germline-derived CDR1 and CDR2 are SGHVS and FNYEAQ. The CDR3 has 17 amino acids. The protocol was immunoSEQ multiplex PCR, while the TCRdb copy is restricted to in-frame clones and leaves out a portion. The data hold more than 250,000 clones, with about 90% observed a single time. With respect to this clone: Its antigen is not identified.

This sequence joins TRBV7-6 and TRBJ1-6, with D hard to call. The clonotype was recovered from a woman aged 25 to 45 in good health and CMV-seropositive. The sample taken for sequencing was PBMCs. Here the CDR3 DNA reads TGTGCCAGCAGCTTAGTGGGCGCCCCAGAATCAAATTCACCCCTCCACTTT. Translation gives CASSLVGAPESNSPLHF.